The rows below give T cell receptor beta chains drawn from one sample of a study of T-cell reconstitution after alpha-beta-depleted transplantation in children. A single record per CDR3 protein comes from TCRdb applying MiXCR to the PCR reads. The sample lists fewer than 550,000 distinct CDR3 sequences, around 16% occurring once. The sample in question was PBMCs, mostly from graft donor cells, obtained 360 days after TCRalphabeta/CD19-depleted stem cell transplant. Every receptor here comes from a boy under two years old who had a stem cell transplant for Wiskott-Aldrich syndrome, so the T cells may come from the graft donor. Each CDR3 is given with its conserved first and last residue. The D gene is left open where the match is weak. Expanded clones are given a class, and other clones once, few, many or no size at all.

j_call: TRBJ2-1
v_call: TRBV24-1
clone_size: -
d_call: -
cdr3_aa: CATSDPSYNEQFF
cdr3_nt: TGTGCCACCAGCGACCCGTCCTACAATGAGCAGTTCTTC

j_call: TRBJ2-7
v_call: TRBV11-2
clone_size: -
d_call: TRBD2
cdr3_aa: CASSLRTSGRGGSYEQYF
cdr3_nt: TGTGCCAGCAGCTTAAGGACTAGCGGGAGAGGGGGATCCTACGAGCAGTACTTC

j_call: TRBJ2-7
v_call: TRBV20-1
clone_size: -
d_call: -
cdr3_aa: CSARERQRSSYEQYF
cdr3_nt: TGCAGTGCTAGAGAACGTCAGCGGAGCTCCTACGAGCAGTACTTC

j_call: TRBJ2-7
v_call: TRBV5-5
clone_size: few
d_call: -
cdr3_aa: CASSLVAGTFSYEQYF
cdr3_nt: TGTGCCAGCAGCTTGGTGGCAGGGACGTTCTCCTACGAGCAGTACTTC

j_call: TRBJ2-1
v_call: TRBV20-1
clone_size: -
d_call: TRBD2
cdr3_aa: CSGSGDFYNEQFF
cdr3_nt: TGCAGTGGGAGCGGGGACTTTTACAATGAGCAGTTCTTC

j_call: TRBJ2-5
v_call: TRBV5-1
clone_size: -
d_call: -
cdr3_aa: CASSPARGEETQYF
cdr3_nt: TGCGCCAGCAGCCCCGCAAGGGGGGAAGAGACCCAGTACTTC

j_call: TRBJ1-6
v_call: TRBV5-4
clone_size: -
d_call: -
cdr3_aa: CASSSQAGTSPLHF
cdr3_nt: TGTGCCAGCAGCTCACAGGCAGGGACTTCACCCCTCCACTTT

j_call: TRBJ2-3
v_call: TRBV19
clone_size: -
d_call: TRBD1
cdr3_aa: CASSTGTAIEGRQYF
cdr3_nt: TGTGCCAGTAGTACCGGGACAGCCATCGAAGGGCGGCAGTATTTT

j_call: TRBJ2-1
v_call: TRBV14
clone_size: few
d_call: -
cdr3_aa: CASSPQPRANSINEQFF
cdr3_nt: TGTGCCAGCAGCCCTCAACCCCGGGCGAATTCGATTAATGAGCAGTTCTTC

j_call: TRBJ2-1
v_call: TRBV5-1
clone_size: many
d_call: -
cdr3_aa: CASSFRAGRNEQFF
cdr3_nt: TGCGCCAGCAGCTTTAGGGCGGGGAGGAATGAGCAGTTCTTC

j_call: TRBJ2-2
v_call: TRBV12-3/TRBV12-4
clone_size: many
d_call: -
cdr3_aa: CASSRRLVPTGELFF
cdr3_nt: TGTGCCAGCAGTCGAAGACTAGTTCCCACCGGGGAGCTGTTTTTT

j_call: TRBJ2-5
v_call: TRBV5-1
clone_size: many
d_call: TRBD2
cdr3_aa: CASSPLPGGQETQYF
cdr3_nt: TGCGCCAGCTCCCCACTCCCGGGAGGACAAGAGACCCAGTACTTC

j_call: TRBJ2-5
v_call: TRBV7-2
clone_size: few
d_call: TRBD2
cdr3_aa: CASSLGLAGPRGETQYF
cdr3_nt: TGTGCCAGCAGCCTGGGACTAGCGGGACCTCGAGGAGAGACCCAGTACTTC

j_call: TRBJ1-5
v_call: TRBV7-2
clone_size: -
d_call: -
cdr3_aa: CASSLVQNLQPQHF
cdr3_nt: TGTGCCAGCAGCTTAGTGCAGAACCTACAGCCCCAGCATTTT

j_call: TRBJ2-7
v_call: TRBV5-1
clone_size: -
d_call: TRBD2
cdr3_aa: CASSSGGRGTYDQYF
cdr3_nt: TGCGCCAGCAGCTCAGGCGGGAGGGGGACCTACGATCAGTACTTC

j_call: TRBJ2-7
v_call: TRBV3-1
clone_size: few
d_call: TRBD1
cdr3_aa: CASSHWTGGNLEQYF
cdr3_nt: TGTGCCAGCAGCCATTGGACAGGGGGCAACCTCGAGCAGTACTTC

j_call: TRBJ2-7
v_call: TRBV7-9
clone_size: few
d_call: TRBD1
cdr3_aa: CASSPSTQDRGRYEQYF
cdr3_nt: TGTGCCAGCAGCCCGAGTACCCAAGACAGGGGGCGGTACGAGCAGTACTTC

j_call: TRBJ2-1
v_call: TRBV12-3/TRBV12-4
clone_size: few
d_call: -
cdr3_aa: CASSSKTSGPYNEQFF
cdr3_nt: TGTGCCAGCAGCTCCAAAACTAGTGGTCCCTACAATGAGCAGTTCTTC

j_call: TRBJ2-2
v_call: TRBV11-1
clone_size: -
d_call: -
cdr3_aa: CASSQSRGAGHLDTGELFF
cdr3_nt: TGTGCCAGCAGCCAATCCAGGGGGGCCGGACATCTGGACACCGGGGAGCTGTTTTTT

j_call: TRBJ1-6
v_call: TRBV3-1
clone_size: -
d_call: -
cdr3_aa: CASSTGSSNSPLHF
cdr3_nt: TGTGCCAGCAGCACTGGGTCTTCCAATTCACCCCTCCACTTT

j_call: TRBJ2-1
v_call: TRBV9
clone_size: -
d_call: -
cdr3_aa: CASSVGDIYNEQFF
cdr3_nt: TGTGCCAGCAGCGTAGGGGACATCTACAATGAGCAGTTCTTC

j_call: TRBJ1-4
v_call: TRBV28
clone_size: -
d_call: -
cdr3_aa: CASSLSPRGNEKLFF
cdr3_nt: TGTGCCAGCAGTTTATCCCCGAGGGGAAATGAAAAACTGTTTTTT

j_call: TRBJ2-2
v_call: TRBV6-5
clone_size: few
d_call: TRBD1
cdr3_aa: CASTSGTGWKGELFF
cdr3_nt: TGTGCCAGCACTTCCGGGACAGGGTGGAAGGGGGAGCTGTTTTTT

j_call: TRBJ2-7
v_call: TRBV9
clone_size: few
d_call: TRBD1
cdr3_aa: CASSATSWTGRYEQYF
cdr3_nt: TGTGCCAGCAGCGCCACTTCGTGGACAGGGCGCTACGAGCAGTACTTC

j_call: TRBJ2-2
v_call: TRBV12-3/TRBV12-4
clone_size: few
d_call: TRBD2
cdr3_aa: CASNKPGLVITGELFF
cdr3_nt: TGTGCCAGCAACAAACCGGGACTAGTAATCACCGGGGAGCTGTTTTTT

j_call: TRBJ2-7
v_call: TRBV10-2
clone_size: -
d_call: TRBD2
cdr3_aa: CASSESGSEYEQYF
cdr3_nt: TGCGCCAGCAGTGAAAGCGGGAGTGAATACGAGCAGTACTTC

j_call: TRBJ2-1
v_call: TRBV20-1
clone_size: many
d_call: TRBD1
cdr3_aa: CSARGALGQGAGNEQFF
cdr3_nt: TGCAGTGCTAGGGGTGCCCTTGGCCAGGGGGCTGGCAATGAGCAGTTCTTC

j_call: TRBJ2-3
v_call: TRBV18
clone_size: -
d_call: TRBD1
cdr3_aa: CASSPFPGQGTDTQYF
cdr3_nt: TGTGCCAGCTCACCTTTTCCAGGACAGGGCACAGATACGCAGTATTTT

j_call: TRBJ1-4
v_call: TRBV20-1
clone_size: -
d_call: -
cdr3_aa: CIASRSGGEKLFF
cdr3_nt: TGCATTGCTAGCAGATCGGGTGGGGAAAAACTGTTTTTT

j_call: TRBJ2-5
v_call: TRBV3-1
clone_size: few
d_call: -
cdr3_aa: CASSQVVLTRQETQYF
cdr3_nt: TGTGCCAGCAGCCAAGTGGTACTGACCCGCCAAGAGACCCAGTACTTC

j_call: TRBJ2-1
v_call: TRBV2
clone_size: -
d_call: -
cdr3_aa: CASSGGGGALYNEQFF
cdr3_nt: TGTGCCAGCAGCGGCGGGGGCGGGGCCCTCTACAATGAGCAGTTCTTC

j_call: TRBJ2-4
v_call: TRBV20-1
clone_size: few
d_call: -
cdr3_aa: CSGRVPTAKNIQYF
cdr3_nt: TGCAGTGGCAGGGTCCCGACGGCCAAAAACATTCAGTACTTC

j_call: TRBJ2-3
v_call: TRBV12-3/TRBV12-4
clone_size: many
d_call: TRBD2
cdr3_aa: CASSPNGLAGADTQYF
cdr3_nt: TGTGCCAGCAGCCCCAATGGACTAGCGGGGGCAGATACGCAGTATTTT

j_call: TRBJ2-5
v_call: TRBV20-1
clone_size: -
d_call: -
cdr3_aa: CSAGGETQYF
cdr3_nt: TGCAGTGCTGGGGGAGAGACCCAGTACTTC

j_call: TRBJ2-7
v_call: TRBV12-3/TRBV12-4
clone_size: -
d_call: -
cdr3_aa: CASSFRGRVYEQYF
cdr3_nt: TGTGCCAGCAGTTTCAGGGGTCGAGTCTACGAGCAGTACTTC

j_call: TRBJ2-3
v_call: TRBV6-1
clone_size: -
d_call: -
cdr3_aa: CASRGTSPDTQYF
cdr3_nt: TGTGCCAGCAGGGGGACAAGCCCAGATACGCAGTATTTT

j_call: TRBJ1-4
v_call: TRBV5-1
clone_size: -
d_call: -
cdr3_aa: CASSLAGQFEKLFF
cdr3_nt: TGCGCCAGCAGCTTGGCAGGACAATTTGAAAAACTGTTTTTT

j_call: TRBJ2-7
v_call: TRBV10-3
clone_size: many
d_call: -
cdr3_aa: CAISERNTYEQYF
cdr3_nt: TGTGCCATCAGTGAACGGAATACCTACGAGCAGTACTTC

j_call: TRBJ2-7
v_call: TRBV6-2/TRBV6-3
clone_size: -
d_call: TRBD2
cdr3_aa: CASRWTSGRALPSYEQYF
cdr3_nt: TGTGCCAGCAGGTGGACTAGCGGGAGGGCCCTCCCCTCCTACGAGCAGTACTTC

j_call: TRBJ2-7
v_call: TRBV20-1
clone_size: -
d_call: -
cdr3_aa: CSATRVGPERQYF
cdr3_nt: TGCAGTGCTACCAGGGTGGGGCCAGAACGGCAGTACTTC

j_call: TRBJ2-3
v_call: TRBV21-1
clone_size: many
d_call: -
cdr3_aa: CASNGTGSTDTQYF
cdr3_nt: TGTGCCAGCAACGGGACAGGAAGCACAGATACGCAGTATTTT

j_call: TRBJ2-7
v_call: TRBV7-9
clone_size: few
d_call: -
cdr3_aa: CASSRTGTVTYEQYF
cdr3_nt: TGTGCCAGCAGCCGGACCGGGACCGTCACCTACGAGCAGTACTTC

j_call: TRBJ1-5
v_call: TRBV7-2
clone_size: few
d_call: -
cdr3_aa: CASSLGRASQPQHF
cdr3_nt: TGTGCCAGCAGCTTAGGCAGGGCAAGTCAGCCCCAGCATTTT

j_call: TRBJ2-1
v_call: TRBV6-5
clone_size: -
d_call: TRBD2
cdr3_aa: CASSSTSHSEQFF
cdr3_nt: TGTGCCAGCAGTTCGACTAGCCATAGTGAGCAGTTCTTC

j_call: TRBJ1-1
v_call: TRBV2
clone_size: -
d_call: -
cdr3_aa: CASKRFTGEAFF
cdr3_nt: TGTGCCAGCAAACGGTTTACAGGAGAAGCTTTCTTT

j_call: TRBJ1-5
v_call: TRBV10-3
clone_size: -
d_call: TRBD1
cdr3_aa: CAIKATGDRNQPQHF
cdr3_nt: TGTGCCATCAAGGCCACAGGGGACCGCAATCAGCCCCAGCATTTT

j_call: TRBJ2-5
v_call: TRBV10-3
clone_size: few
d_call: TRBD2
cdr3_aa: CAISAGLGVQETQYF
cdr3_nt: TGTGCCATCAGTGCGGGACTAGGGGTCCAAGAGACCCAGTACTTC